These 8 T cell receptor beta chains were all obtained from the same sample, sequenced in a study of blood T cells in healthy people across ages. Next came a second PCR, run for about 6 to 11 cycles, which used a sample-barcoded 5' primer along with a J-beta primer mix. TCRdb re-called the 5' RACE reads with MiXCR, one entry per CDR3 protein. The profile shows fewer than 700,000 distinct CDR3 sequences, roughly 48% of them singletons. Material: blood. The receptors here all came from an elderly man in good health.

The rearrangement links TRBV4-3 to TRBJ2-2, with 9 bases aligning to TRBD1. Germline V gene sequence: CDR1 LGHNA, CDR2 YSLEER. With 2 bases clipped from V and 7 bases from J, the junction kept 11 bases outside the gene matches. This CDR3 is built from 17 residues. The CDR3 region is CASSQTTGQGWGGELFF. The CDR3 DNA reads as TGCGCCAGCAGCCAAACAACGGGACAGGGATGGGGCGGGGAGCTGTTTTTT.

The rearrangement joins TRBV5-1 to TRBJ1-6, with unresolved D. The germline gives CDR1 SGHRS, CDR2 YFSETQ. Deletions cut 1 base from V and 5 bases from J, with 10 bases between. The CDR3 is 15 residues long. The CDR3 reads CASSLSAGDNSPLHF. The CDR3 DNA is TGCGCCAGCAGCTTGTCGGCAGGTGATAATTCACCCCTCCACTTT.

As concerns this clonotype: An end of the junction differs from the germline gene, which may be a read error. The chain joins TRBV24-1 to TRBJ2-3; the D gene is possibly TRBD2 (7 bases). Germline CDR1 is KGHDR and CDR2 is SFDVKD. This CDR3 region has 19 residues. The chain's CDR3 is CATSRRGQRGTTYTETRYF. As DNA, the CDR3 is TGTGCCACCTCCCGACGGGGACAAAGGGGGACTACCTACACAGAGACGCGGTATTTT.

This clonotype appeared many times. CDR3 loop: CASSPPGGLSPLHF. CDR3 DNA: TGTGCCAGCAGTCCCCCAGGGGGATTGTCACCCCTCCACTTT. This sequence joins TRBV6-6 and TRBJ1-6; 7 bases agree with TRBD1. Trimming took 5 bases from V and 10 from J; bases not matched to a gene: 8. The CDR3 extends over 14 amino acids. Germline assignment: CDR1 MNHNY and CDR2 SVGAGI (reference sequence).

The sample holds many counts of this clonotype. The chain couples TRBV6-5 to TRBJ2-1; D possibly corresponds to TRBD2 (5 bases). The V gene's germline CDR1 is MNHEY and CDR2 SVGAGI. The CDR3 contains 15 residues. V shed 5 bases and J shed 12 bases, with 23 bases lying between them. DNA for the CDR3: TGTGCCAGCAGTACAACCGTTGGCGTTACCGGAGGGCAGTTCTTC. Translated: CASSTTVGVTGGQFF.

The genes are TRBV20-1 and TRBJ2-1; D is uncertain. Per the germline V gene, CDR1 is DFQATT and CDR2 is SNEGSKA (reference sequence). V was cut by 1 base and J by 2 bases, with 12 bases left in between. There are 15 residues in the CDR3. The CDR3 here is CSARGLIPTYNEQFF. The CDR3 DNA follows: TGCAGTGCTAGAGGGCTCATACCTACCTACAATGAGCAGTTCTTC.

The chain employs TRBV20-1 and TRBJ2-3; D may match TRBD1 or TRBD2 (5 bases each). The CDR3 has 16 residues. Germline V CDR1 and CDR2: DFQATT, SNEGSKA (reference sequence). Trimming removed 0 bases from V and 6 bases from J, with 19 bases in between. This chain's CDR3 is CSARDLGESAQDTQYF. The CDR3 DNA follows: TGCAGTGCTAGAGATTTGGGGGAATCAGCTCAGGATACGCAGTATTTT.

Only a few counts were recorded for this clonotype. This rearrangement joins TRBV7-2 to TRBJ1-6; D may be TRBD1 (5 bases). Trimming cost V 5 bases and J 8 bases, with 13 bases left between them. The CDR3 consists of 14 residues. The germline gives CDR1 SGHTA, CDR2 FQGNSA. The CDR3 bases are TGTGCCAGCAGCACTACAGGTTCCCATTCACCCCTCCACTTT. The encoded protein is CASSTTGSHSPLHF.